Listed here are 16 T cell receptor beta chains from one sample, sequenced in a study of T-cell reconstitution after alpha-beta-depleted transplantation in children. Study results and limitations: T-cell counts and diversity were attributed mostly to newly produced T cells one year after transplant.

TCRbeta library preparation incorporated unique molecular identifiers. TCRdb fed the PCR reads into MiXCR, producing one record per CDR3 protein. Of around 270,000 distinct CDR3 sequences in the sample, roughly 8.2% were seen once. The antigens these receptors bind are not known. This specimen was peripheral blood, taken 360 days after TCRalphabeta/CD19-depleted stem cell transplant. These TCRs come from a female patient between 2 and 10 years old who had a stem cell transplant for Fanconi anemia, so the T cells may come from the graft donor.

This chain links TRBV20-1 with TRBJ1-1, with 9 bases lining up with TRBD1. Germline CDR1 DFQATT, CDR2 SNEGSKA (reference sequence). The CDR3 is made up of 15 amino acids. Trimming cost V 2 bases and J 3 bases; bases outside gene matches: 7. The CDR3 loop is CSARRTGDYDTEAFF. The CDR3 coding sequence is TGCAGTGCTAGACGGACAGGGGATTACGACACTGAAGCTTTCTTT.

At least ten counts were recorded for this clonotype. V gene TRBV7-3 combines with J gene TRBJ2-1; no clear D gene. The V end lost 2 bases, the J end lost 5 bases, and 10 bases lay between the germline ends. This CDR3 has 14 residues. Germline CDR1 reads SGHTA; CDR2 reads FQGTGA. CDR3 amino acids: CASSLDIFDNEQFF. CDR3 DNA sequence: TGTGCCAGCAGCTTAGACATTTTTGACAATGAGCAGTTCTTC.

This clonotype has at least ten counts. The rearrangement links TRBV7-8 to TRBJ1-1; TRBD1 matches 11 bases. Germline V lookup: CDR1 SGHVS, CDR2 FQNEAQ. CDR3 size: 12 residues. With 5 bases clipped from V and 13 bases from J, the junction kept 6 bases outside the gene matches. CDR3 in amino acids: CASSPIGTGGFF. The CDR3 region has the DNA TGTGCCAGCAGCCCTATCGGGACAGGGGGTTTCTTT. Together with reference TRBV7-8 and TRBJ1-1, the CDR3 gives the full variable domain: GAGVSQSPRYKVAKRGQDVALRCDPISGHVSLFWYQQALGQGPEFLTYFQNEAQLDKSGLPSDRFFAERPEGSVSTLKIQRTQQEDSAVYLCASSPIGTGGFFGQGTRLTVV.

The rearrangement uses TRBV5-5 and TRBJ1-5; no clear D gene. The CDR3 loop spans 13 amino acids. CDR1 and CDR2 from the germline V gene are SGHKS and YYEKEE (reference sequence). V dropped 1 base and J dropped 9 bases, with 11 bases sitting between them. CDR3 amino acids: CASSLPGDMPQHF. As DNA, the CDR3 is TGTGCCAGCAGCTTGCCCGGGGATATGCCCCAGCATTTT.

This clonotype was observed at least ten times. This chain connects TRBV29-1 to TRBJ2-4, with D possibly matching TRBD1 (5 bases). The CDR3 covers 12 residues. Germline lookup yields CDR1 SQVTM and CDR2 ANQGSEA. V was trimmed by 2 bases and J by 4 bases, leaving 6 bases between them. CDR3 in amino acids: CSVERGKNIQYF. The CDR3 nucleotides are TGCAGCGTTGAAAGGGGAAAAAACATTCAGTACTTC.

Concerning this clonotype itself: Just one base apart from a much larger clone, this may be a read error. The final CDR3 position lacks the conserved phenylalanine or tryptophan, pointing to a likely read error. The chain recombines TRBV7-6 with TRBJ1-1; D perhaps matches TRBD1 (6 bases). The CDR3 totals 13 residues. Trimming removed 5 bases at V and 6 bases at J, with 13 bases between. Germline V gene sequence: CDR1 SGHVS, CDR2 FNYEAQ. This CDR3 reads CASSPMDSPEAFC. CDR3 sequence (DNA): TGTGCCAGCAGCCCAATGGACAGCCCTGAAGCTTTCTGT.

This clonotype turned up a few times. The V call is TRBV20-1, the J call TRBJ1-6, with TRBD1 as a possible D gene (6 bases). CDR3 length: 16 residues. Trimming removed 1 base at V and 7 bases at J, with 17 bases between. Germline CDR1 DFQATT, CDR2 SNEGSKA (reference sequence). The CDR3 loop reads CSARASGGLRNSPLHF. The CDR3 DNA is TGCAGTGCTAGAGCGAGCGGGGGGCTACGGAATTCACCCCTCCACTTT.

This chain links TRBV5-1 with TRBJ1-4; 8 bases map to TRBD1. Unmatched junction bases numbered 2, after V lost 1 base and J lost 3 bases. The CDR3 contains 15 residues. The germline CDR1 and CDR2 sequences are SGHRS and YFSETQ. The CDR3 here is CASSLLRGPNEKLFF. In DNA form, the CDR3 reads TGCGCCAGCAGCTTGCTCAGGGGGCCTAATGAAAAACTGTTTTTT.

The DNA of the CDR3 is TGCGCCAGCAGCCAAGACCAGGAGGGCCGAACTCTTCCGCGGGGCTATGGCTACACCTTC. Encoded protein: CASSQDQEGRTLPRGYGYTF. This chain connects TRBV4-1 to TRBJ1-2; unclear D gene. V was pared by 0 bases and J by 4 bases, with 27 bases between. The CDR3 loop spans 20 amino acids. Germline V gives CDR1 MGHRA, CDR2 YSYEKL.

Only a few counts were recorded for this clonotype. This chain links TRBV7-9 with TRBJ2-7, with 8 bases that match TRBD1. This CDR3 contains 15 residues. V lost 3 bases and J lost 5; bases outside the gene matches: 9. The germline V gene encodes CDR1 SEHNR and CDR2 FQNEAQ (reference sequence). CDR3: CASSFQTGVYHEQYF. CDR3 nucleotide sequence: TGTGCCAGCAGCTTCCAGACAGGGGTGTACCACGAGCAGTACTTC.

This clonotype was seen many times. This chain uses TRBV20-1 with TRBJ1-5, with D uncertain. The CDR3 length is 14 residues. The germline gives CDR1 DFQATT, CDR2 SNEGSKA (reference sequence). V was cut by 1 base and J by 3 bases, with 10 bases left in between. CDR3: CSARGGSPNQPQHF. CDR3 in DNA: TGCAGTGCTAGAGGAGGGAGCCCCAATCAGCCCCAGCATTTT.

V is TRBV20-1 and J is TRBJ1-5, with 8 bases aligning to TRBD1. After removal of 1 base from V and 5 bases from J, the junction contained 4 bases not matched to a gene. The CDR3 loop spans 14 amino acids. Per the germline V gene, CDR1 is DFQATT and CDR2 is SNEGSKA (reference sequence). The CDR3 nucleotides read TGCAGTGCTAGAGCCCTGGACAGGGATCAGCCCCAGCATTTT. Encoded protein: CSARALDRDQPQHF.

Many counts were recorded for this clonotype. The J gene is TRBJ1-5, the V gene TRBV27, with a tentative D call TRBD1 (5 bases). CDR1 is MNHEY, CDR2 SMNVEV, per germline (reference sequence). The germline V and J ends were trimmed by 2 bases and 2 bases, with 10 bases remaining between them. The CDR3 is 15 amino acids. This CDR3 is CASSLGGSGNQPQHF. In DNA form, the CDR3 reads TGTGCCAGCAGTTTAGGGGGATCGGGCAATCAGCCCCAGCATTTT.

This clonotype was counted many times. CDR3 nucleotides: TGTGCCATCAGTGAGAGAGCGGGGGGAAACAATGAGCAGTTCTTC. Its protein is CAISERAGGNNEQFF. The chain couples TRBV10-3 to TRBJ2-1, with 9 bases aligning to TRBD2. Germline assignment: CDR1 ENHRY and CDR2 SYGVKD. The CDR3 loop spans 15 amino acids. After removal of 2 bases from V and 5 bases from J, the junction contained 4 bases not matched to a gene.

The J gene is TRBJ1-5, the V gene TRBV3-1; no definite D call. CDR1 LGHDT and CDR2 YNNKEL come from the germline V gene (reference sequence). The CDR3 has 15 amino acids. V was cut by 1 base and J by 1 base, with 8 bases left in between. The CDR3 here is CASSQGRSSNQPQHF. CDR3 DNA sequence: TGTGCCAGCAGCCAAGGAAGGTCGAGCAATCAGCCCCAGCATTTT.

The rearrangement uses TRBV9 and TRBJ2-1; the match to TRBD2 covers 8 bases. The V segment lost 3 bases and the J segment 7 bases; nucleotides outside the gene matches: 6. CDR1 and CDR2 (germline): SGDLS, YYNGEE. The CDR3 has 14 amino acids. For the CDR3, the DNA is TGTGCCAGCAGCGCCCGCCCGGGAGGGAATGAGCAGTTCTTC. It encodes CASSARPGGNEQFF.